This TCR beta chain stems from a study of vaccination effects on CD4 cells after COVID-19. Sequencing was performed with immunoSEQ multiplex PCR; in TCRdb, only in-frame clones are kept and a portion is missing. Of 45,000 to 55,000 clones in the sample, over 60% are singletons; the top ten hold about 5%. Trimming cost V 5 bases and J 12 bases; bases outside gene matches: 14. The CDR3 is made up of 15 amino acids. The germline V gene encodes CDR1 MNHEY and CDR2 SVGAGI. Details on this clone: Its antigen is still unknown.

Investigators separated out CD4+ T cells once more than nine days of culture had passed. According to PCR results, the person was infected with SARS-CoV-2 between March and December 2020. Everyone in the study got two shots of either the BNT162b2 or mRNA-1273 vaccine. The input for sequencing was CD4+ T cells from PBMCs cultured without peptide, taken after COVID-19 vaccination. The V gene is TRBV6-5, the J gene TRBJ2-7, with 12 bases fitting TRBD1. This TCR derives from a human donor who had a prior SARS-CoV-2 infection. CDR3 in amino acids: CASSQLPPGQGALYF. Here the CDR3 DNA reads TGTGCCAGCAGTCAACTGCCGCCGGGACAGGGGGCTCTGTACTTC.